The 26 T cell receptor beta chains below all came from one sample that was sequenced in a study of shared T cell receptors in the human thymus. The protocol was immunoSEQ multiplex PCR, while the TCRdb copy is restricted to in-frame clones and leaves out a portion. This table holds roughly 500,000 clones, about 80% found once. A further study also used this sample, focusing on human thymus T cells.

The specimen was thymocytes. Receptor source: a boy less than two years old with a congenital heart defect.

The chain joins TRBV7-9 to TRBJ2-1, with 14 bases identical to TRBD2. The germline V gene has CDR1 SEHNR and CDR2 FQNEAQ (reference sequence). This CDR3 is 17 amino acids long. The trim removed 1 base at V and 7 bases at J, leaving 6 bases unmatched. The CDR3 nucleotides are TGTGCCAGCAGCTTAGACGGGACTAGCGGGAGCGTAAATGAGCAGTTCTTC. Translated, it gives CASSLDGTSGSVNEQFF.

This chain connects TRBV5-6 to TRBJ1-5; 8 bases fit TRBD1. This CDR3 is built from 17 residues. The germline V gene has CDR1 SGHDT and CDR2 YYEEEE. The V and J ends lost 4 bases and 3 bases, in that order; junction bases with no gene match: 12. The CDR3 coding sequence is TGTGCCAGCAGCCGGAACTCGGACAGGGAACTCAATCAGCCCCAGCATTTT. It specifies CASSRNSDRELNQPQHF.

The rearrangement links TRBV5-5 to TRBJ2-6, with 7 bases identical to TRBD1. This CDR3 region has 17 residues. Germline CDR1 and CDR2: SGHKS and YYEKEE (reference sequence). After removal of 4 bases from V and 0 bases from J, the junction contained 7 bases not matched to a gene. The DNA for the CDR3 is TGTGCCAGCAGCGAAGGGACAGCAAGCTCTGGGGCCAACGTCCTGACTTTC. Protein sequence: CASSEGTASSGANVLTF.

This chain connects TRBV5-1 to TRBJ2-1; TRBD2 agrees at 11 bases. Germline V gene data show CDR1 as SGHRS and CDR2 as YFSETQ. V shed 3 bases, J shed 4 bases, and the junction held 6 bases outside the gene matches. The CDR3 extends over 16 amino acids. This CDR3 is CASSSPGTSGYNEQFF. For the CDR3, the DNA is TGCGCCAGCAGCTCCCCCGGGACTAGCGGTTACAATGAGCAGTTCTTC. Full variable domain (remainder filled in from reference TRBV5-1 and TRBJ2-1): KAGVTQTPRYLIKTRGQQVTLSCSPISGHRSVSWYQQTPGQGLQFLFEYFSETQRNKGNFPGRFSGRQFSNSRSEMNVSTLELGDSALYLCASSSPGTSGYNEQFFGPGTRLTVL.

This chain uses TRBV19 with TRBJ1-2; D ambiguous. CDR3 size: 15 residues. The germline CDR1 and CDR2 sequences are LNHDA and SQIVND (reference sequence). V was cut by 1 base and J by 8 bases, with 17 bases left in between. This CDR3 reads CASSIVERRVMGYTF. Here the CDR3 DNA reads TGTGCCAGTAGTATAGTGGAGCGACGGGTGATGGGCTACACCTTC.

The chain combines TRBV11-1 with TRBJ2-1; D perhaps matches TRBD2 (7 bases). CDR1 is SGHAT and CDR2 is FQDESV in the germline V gene (reference sequence). Trimming removed 5 bases at V and 7 bases at J, with 21 bases between. The CDR3 spans 16 residues. CDR3 protein: CASSTRGASGGNEQFF. The CDR3, as DNA: TGTGCCAGCAGCACCCGGGGGGCTAGCGGAGGAAATGAGCAGTTCTTC.

The V call is TRBV30, the J call TRBJ2-5; the D is unclear. This CDR3 comprises 14 residues. V shed 0 bases and J shed 5 bases, with 13 bases lying between them. Germline loops: CDR1 GTSNPN, CDR2 SVGIG (reference sequence). In DNA form, the CDR3 reads TGTGCCTGGAGTGTAGACCGGCGGCCGGAGACCCAGTACTTC. This encodes CAWSVDRRPETQYF.

This chain connects TRBV4-1 to TRBJ2-7; 9 bases are shared with TRBD1. This CDR3 is built from 16 residues. Germline CDR1 reads MGHRA; CDR2 reads YSYEKL. The J segment lost 5 bases and the V segment lost 4 bases, leaving 12 bases of the junction unmatched. CDR3 sequence: CASSLSPGTGINEQYF. The CDR3 nucleotides read TGCGCCAGCAGCCTCTCCCCCGGGACAGGGATCAACGAGCAGTACTTC.

The gene calls are TRBV2 and TRBJ1-3, with TRBD1 as a possible D gene (5 bases). Germline V gene data show CDR1 as SNHLY and CDR2 as FYNNEI. CDR3 length: 17 residues. The ends were cut back, 4 bases at V and 3 bases at J, with 19 bases in the middle. The CDR3 DNA is TGTGCCAGCAGTGCACAACCTGACAGCGAGGATGGAAACACCATATATTTT. Residues: CASSAQPDSEDGNTIYF.

This chain joins TRBV7-2 and TRBJ2-3; 7 positions match TRBD1. With V trimmed by 5 bases and J by 0 bases, 8 bases remained unmatched. CDR3 length: 16 amino acids. Germline assignment: CDR1 SGHTA and CDR2 FQGNSA. The CDR3 here is CASSSTRQGSTDTQYF. The CDR3 nucleotides are TGTGCCAGCAGCAGTACCAGACAGGGAAGCACAGATACGCAGTATTTT.

The CDR3 loop reads CASSPIGLAGGPYNEQFF. The DNA of the CDR3 is TGTGCCAGCTCACCAATCGGACTAGCGGGAGGCCCCTACAATGAGCAGTTCTTC. The chain carries TRBV18 and TRBJ2-1, with 14 nucleotides matching TRBD2. Trimming at V came to 2 bases and at J to 2 bases, leaving 5 bases not matched to a gene. Germline V lookup: CDR1 KGHSH, CDR2 LQKENI. This CDR3 has 18 residues.

This chain joins TRBV27 and TRBJ2-5, with 7 bases matching TRBD2. The CDR3 sequence is 15 residues long. Looked up from germline, CDR1 is MNHEY and CDR2 is SMNVEV (reference sequence). J lost 5 bases, V lost 4 bases, and 10 bases had no gene match. CDR3 sequence reads: CASSSFSGPWETQYF. The CDR3 DNA follows: TGTGCCAGCAGTTCCTTTAGCGGGCCCTGGGAGACCCAGTACTTC.

The chain recombines TRBV5-1 with TRBJ2-1; 11 bases are shared with TRBD2. Germline CDR1 is SGHRS and CDR2 is YFSETQ. With V trimmed by 6 bases and J by 6 bases, 11 bases remained unmatched. The CDR3 is 16 residues long. The CDR3 protein is CASTLTSGMVGNEQFF. The CDR3 DNA sequence: TGCGCCAGCACCCTGACTAGCGGGATGGTGGGCAATGAGCAGTTCTTC.

The chain carries TRBV13 and TRBJ2-7, with 7 bases lining up with TRBD1. The CDR3 sequence is 15 residues long. V trimming: 4 bases; J trimming: 4 bases; junction bases outside the gene matches: 10. Germline CDR1 and CDR2: PRHDT and FYEKMQ (reference sequence). The CDR3 DNA follows: TGTGCCAGCAGCTCAACGCAGGGGGTGGGATACGAGCAGTACTTC. Protein: CASSSTQGVGYEQYF.

The chain combines TRBV29-1 with TRBJ1-1, with 8 bases lining up with TRBD1. Germline CDR1 reads SQVTM; CDR2 reads ANQGSEA. CDR3 size: 14 residues. Trimming removed 6 bases from V and 0 bases from J; junction bases left unmatched: 6. In DNA form, the CDR3 reads TGCAGCGTCCCCCGGGACAGGCTGAACACTGAAGCTTTCTTT. This translates into CSVPRDRLNTEAFF. Complete variable domain (other parts from reference TRBV29-1 and TRBJ1-1): SAVISQKPSRDICQRGTSLTIQCQVDSQVTMMFWYRQQPGQSLTLIATANQGSEATYESGFVIDKFPISRPNLTFSTLTVSNMSPEDSSIYLCSVPRDRLNTEAFFGQGTRLTVV.

This clone occurred a few times. This sequence joins TRBV5-1 and TRBJ1-4; TRBD1 matches at 11 bases. Germline V lookup: CDR1 SGHRS, CDR2 YFSETQ. The CDR3 length is 15 residues. V lost 4 bases, J lost 5 bases, and 4 bases stayed unmatched. The CDR3 protein is CASSNRDRGNEKLFF. DNA for the CDR3: TGCGCCAGCAGCAACCGGGACAGGGGGAATGAAAAACTGTTTTTT.

The chain joins TRBV7-6 to TRBJ1-2; no firm D call. V was clipped by 2 bases and J by 2 bases, with 9 bases between them. The length of the CDR3 is 14 residues. CDR1 SGHVS and CDR2 FNYEAQ come from the germline V gene. CDR3: CASSLWTPNYGYTF. The CDR3 DNA follows: TGTGCCAGCAGCTTATGGACTCCGAACTATGGCTACACCTTC.

This chain uses TRBV4-3 with TRBJ2-7; perhaps TRBD1 as D (6 bases). CDR1 is LGHNA and CDR2 is YSLEER in the germline V gene. This CDR3 is built from 17 residues. Trimming left V 1 base short and J 6 bases short, with 22 bases between. CDR3 sequence reads: CASSQVGRSGDPSEQYF. In DNA, the CDR3 is TGCGCCAGCAGCCAAGTCGGGCGCTCAGGGGATCCTAGCGAGCAGTACTTC.

V is TRBV6-5 and J is TRBJ2-7; TRBD1 agrees at 8 bases. The ends lost 8 bases at V and 2 bases at J; junction bases unmatched: 8. This CDR3 contains 14 residues. Germline CDR1 reads MNHEY; CDR2 reads SVGAGI. The CDR3 spells CASGRTGHPYEQYF. The CDR3 DNA reads TGTGCCAGCGGGAGGACAGGGCACCCCTACGAGCAGTACTTC.

As DNA, the CDR3 is TGCGCCAGCAGCCAAGAGGAATCAGGCGAGCAGTACTTC. Amino acids: CASSQEESGEQYF. V usage is TRBV4-3 and J usage is TRBJ2-7, with no clear D. Trimming left V 0 bases short and J 6 bases short, with 9 bases between. Germline-derived CDR1 and CDR2 are LGHNA and YSLEER. There are 13 residues in the CDR3.

This clone has a handful of counts. The chain recombines TRBV19 with TRBJ2-7; weak D call: TRBD2 (6 bases). Germline-derived CDR1 and CDR2 are LNHDA and SQIVND (reference sequence). Trimming took off 7 bases at V and 3 bases at J, with 16 bases between the two ends. CDR3 size: 14 residues. The CDR3 DNA sequence: TGTGCCAGTAATCCGACGGGAGTAGGCTACGAGCAGTACTTC. It codes for CASNPTGVGYEQYF. The full variable domain, rest sourced from reference TRBV19 and TRBJ2-7, is DGGITQSPKYLFRKEGQNVTLSCEQNLNHDAMYWYRQDPGQGLRLIYYSQIVNDFQKGDIAEGYSVSREKKESFPLTVTSAQKNPTAFYLCASNPTGVGYEQYFGPGTRLTVT.

This clone was picked up a small number of times. The chain has TRBV6-5 and TRBJ2-7; 8 positions agree with TRBD2. CDR3 size: 16 residues. CDR1 and CDR2 from the germline V gene are MNHEY and SVGAGI. V dropped 0 bases and J dropped 5; count of bases not matched to a gene: 9. CDR3 region: CASSYSTGQRGHEQYF. The CDR3 region has the DNA TGTGCCAGCAGTTACTCTACAGGGCAGCGGGGGCACGAGCAGTACTTC.

The V call is TRBV4-3, the J call TRBJ2-1, with 11 bases matching TRBD2. The CDR3 has 14 residues. The V gene end was trimmed by 10 bases and the J gene end by 5 bases; junction bases not matched to a gene: 7. Germline V lookup: CDR1 LGHNA, CDR2 YSLEER. The CDR3 loop is CAMNSGRADNEQFF. For the CDR3, the DNA is TGCGCCATGAATAGCGGGAGGGCCGACAATGAGCAGTTCTTC.

Written as DNA, the CDR3 is TGTGCCAGCAGCTCGGGACTAGCGGCCCAAGAGACCCAGTACTTC. Amino acid sequence: CASSSGLAAQETQYF. The gene calls are TRBV7-3 and TRBJ2-5; 11 nucleotides line up with TRBD2. Germline CDR1 SGHTA, CDR2 FQGTGA. CDR3 length: 15 residues. V shed 4 bases and J 1 base; nucleotides not matched to a gene: 2.

This clone has a handful of counts. V usage is TRBV30 and J usage is TRBJ2-7; 12 nucleotides align to TRBD2. This CDR3 contains 19 residues. J lost 6 bases, V lost 3 bases, and 21 bases had no gene match. Looked up from germline, CDR1 is GTSNPN and CDR2 is SVGIG (reference sequence). Here the CDR3 reads CAWSRKFSLAGGYWGEQYF. Written as DNA, the CDR3 is TGTGCCTGGAGCCGAAAATTTTCACTAGCGGGAGGATATTGGGGCGAGCAGTACTTC.

The chain is built from TRBV6-6 and TRBJ2-5; TRBD1 agrees at 9 bases. The J call is in doubt because the DNA end fits TRBJ2-7 better. There are 14 residues in the CDR3. From germline, CDR1 is MNHNY and CDR2 SVGAGI (reference sequence). CDR3 region: CASSRDRATYEQYF. The CDR3 region has the DNA TGTGCCAGCAGTAGGGACAGGGCGACGTACGAGCAGTACTTC.